The 9 T cell receptor beta chains below were found in one sample sequenced in a study of blood T cell repertoires in COVID-19. Produced via immunoSEQ multiplex PCR; TCRdb's table is partial and in-frame only. The sample has about 75,000 clones; approximately 79% are singletons. The source material was peripheral blood. The source of these receptors is a woman aged 80 or over with active or convalescent COVID-19.

The chain employs TRBV7-2 and TRBJ2-7; TRBD1 is a possible D gene (5 bases). The V gene's germline CDR1 is SGHTA and CDR2 FQGNSA. The V end lost 1 base, the J end lost 3 bases, and 13 bases lay between the germline ends. The CDR3 totals 15 residues. This chain's CDR3 is CASSLEWGGGYEQYF. As DNA, the CDR3 is TGTGCCAGCAGCTTAGAATGGGGCGGTGGCTACGAGCAGTACTTC. Based on the CDR3 plus reference TRBV7-2 and TRBJ2-7, the full variable domain is GAGVSQSPSNKVTEKGKDVELRCDPISGHTALYWYRQSLGQGLEFLIYFQGNSAPDKSGLPSDRFSAERTGGSVSTLTIQRTQQEDSAVYLCASSLEWGGGYEQYFGPGTRLTVT.

This clone was observed a few times. The J gene is TRBJ2-7, the V gene TRBV6-1, with D possibly matching TRBD1 (6 bases). Per germline, CDR1 MNHNS and CDR2 SASEGT. The CDR3 runs 16 residues. V dropped 4 bases and J dropped 0 bases, with 16 bases sitting between them. CDR3 nucleotide sequence: TGTGCCAGCAGTGGTTTATACAGGGCTCGCTCCTACGAGCAGTACTTC. Translated, it gives CASSGLYRARSYEQYF.

The V call is TRBV28, the J call TRBJ2-3; D unresolved. Trimming took off 6 bases at V and 5 bases at J, with 6 bases between the two ends. Germline V gene sequence: CDR1 MDHEN, CDR2 SYDVKM. CDR3 length: 11 residues. The CDR3 nucleotides are TGTGCCAGCAGGCGAGAAGATACGCAGTATTTT. The encoded protein is CASRREDTQYF.

The CDR3 region is CSAWQGNRDREQFF. CDR3 nucleotides: TGCAGCGCCTGGCAGGGGAACCGGGACAGGGAGCAGTTCTTC. The chain joins TRBV29-1 to TRBJ2-1; TRBD1 agrees at 8 bases. The ends lost 7 bases at V and 10 bases at J; junction bases unmatched: 15. CDR1 is SQVTM, CDR2 ANQGSEA, per germline. The CDR3 totals 14 residues.

This clone showed up just a few times. This chain joins TRBV28 and TRBJ2-7, with D maybe TRBD2 (6 bases). Trimming stripped 7 bases from V and 0 bases from J, with 13 bases between. The CDR3 has 14 amino acids. Germline CDR1 and CDR2: MDHEN and SYDVKM. CDR3 amino acids: CASIALASSYEQYF. The CDR3 bases are TGTGCCAGCATCGCCCTAGCGAGCTCCTACGAGCAGTACTTC.

This chain connects TRBV9 to TRBJ2-2, with 8 bases fitting TRBD1. The CDR3 runs to 15 residues. With V trimmed by 3 bases and J by 4 bases, 5 bases remained unmatched. CDR1 and CDR2 (germline): SGDLS, YYNGEE. The CDR3 protein is CASSADRAPTGELFF. The CDR3 bases are TGTGCCAGCAGCGCGGACAGGGCTCCCACCGGGGAGCTGTTTTTT.

The genes are TRBV9 and TRBJ2-1; 7 nucleotides line up with TRBD1. Germline values: CDR1 SGDLS, CDR2 YYNGEE. V trimming: 3 bases; J trimming: 9 bases; junction bases outside the gene matches: 6. The CDR3 totals 13 residues. The CDR3 is CASSAATGTEQFF. The CDR3 bases are TGTGCCAGCAGCGCCGCGACAGGGACTGAGCAGTTCTTC.

Points on this clone: The same CDR3 arises from other DNA sequences in this sample as well. The rearrangement links TRBV6-5 to TRBJ2-5; 9 bases map to TRBD1. Germline CDR1 MNHEY, CDR2 SVGAGI. This CDR3 comprises 15 residues. Germline trimming cut 2 bases from V and 3 bases from J; bases unmatched to any gene: 4. The CDR3 protein is CASSYAGQGKETQYF. CDR3 DNA: TGTGCCAGCAGTTACGCGGGACAGGGCAAAGAGACCCAGTACTTC.

This clone turned up a few times. J is TRBJ2-2 and V is TRBV18; 9 positions agree with TRBD1. Germline lookup yields CDR1 KGHSH and CDR2 LQKENI. The V and J ends lost 3 bases and 6 bases, in that order; junction bases with no gene match: 8. This CDR3 is 16 amino acids long. CDR3: CASSPTGGASAGELFF. CDR3 DNA sequence: TGTGCCAGCTCACCTACAGGGGGCGCGTCGGCCGGGGAGCTGTTTTTT.